The 26 T cell receptor beta chains listed next were all sequenced from one sample in a study of post-analysis software for immune sequencing data. General study results and limits: About five TRBV segments, including TRBV5-6, TRBV5-1 and TRBV20-1, were more frequent in patients than controls.

Sequencing libraries made from TCR beta cDNA carried unique molecular identifiers. MiXCR, applied by TCRdb to the PCR reads, yields one record per CDR3 protein. The table has hundreds of thousands of distinct CDR3 sequences, approximately 60% seen once. Their antigens are not known. The sample taken for sequencing was blood. The origin of the receptors is a girl aged 2-9 years with multiple sclerosis.

This chain connects TRBV18 to TRBJ1-5; D is possibly TRBD1 (5 bases). In germline, CDR1 is KGHSH, CDR2 LQKENI. The CDR3 spans 16 residues. Trimming pared 3 bases from V and 3 bases from J, leaving 15 bases between. CDR3 region: CASSPGEGRTNQPQHF. The CDR3 DNA follows: TGTGCCAGCTCACCCGGCGAGGGGAGGACCAATCAGCCCCAGCATTTT.

J is TRBJ2-6 and V is TRBV18; D is unclear. This CDR3 has 16 amino acids. The germline V and J ends were trimmed by 1 base and 4 bases, with 11 bases remaining between them. CDR1 KGHSH and CDR2 LQKENI come from the germline V gene. The CDR3 region is CASSPRSGPGANVLTF. In nucleotides, the CDR3 is TGTGCCAGCTCACCACGCTCGGGCCCCGGGGCCAACGTCCTGACTTTC.

The chain couples TRBV12-3 or TRBV12-4 to TRBJ2-5, with D possibly called TRBD1 or TRBD2 (5 bases each). The DNA end is a closer match to TRBJ2-7, so the J assignment may be wrong. CDR3 length: 14 amino acids. Here the CDR3 DNA reads TGTGCCAGCAGTCCAGCCGGGACGGCATACGAGCAGTACTTC. Amino acid sequence: CASSPAGTAYEQYF.

As DNA, the CDR3 is TGTGCCAGCAGGCCACATTCGGGACACTCAGTAGGAATGAACACTGAAGCTTTCTTT. Its translation: CASRPHSGHSVGMNTEAFF. This chain uses TRBV6-1 with TRBJ1-1, with a weak D call TRBD1 (6 bases). The CDR3 covers 19 residues. V lost 6 bases, J lost 0 bases, and 26 bases lay in between. Germline V CDR1 and CDR2: MNHNS, SASEGT.

The chain links TRBV3-1 to TRBJ2-4; 7 bases agree with TRBD2. Germline CDR1 reads LGHDT; CDR2 reads YNNKEL (reference sequence). CDR3 length: 13 amino acids. V lost 3 bases, J lost 5 bases, and 1 base stayed unmatched. The chain's CDR3 is CASSQGGENIQYF. The CDR3 coding sequence is TGTGCCAGCAGCCAGGGGGGGGAAAACATTCAGTACTTC.

This clonotype was seen a few times. This chain uses TRBV4-1 with TRBJ2-3; tentatively, D is TRBD2 (6 bases). The CDR3 length is 19 residues. V was pared by 1 base and J by 2 bases, with 22 bases between. The germline gives CDR1 MGHRA, CDR2 YSYEKL. The CDR3 DNA follows: TGCGCCAGCAGCCAAGGGATTACCGTAGTGGCGGGGAACACAGATACGCAGTATTTT. Protein: CASSQGITVVAGNTDTQYF.

The chain couples TRBV6-5 to TRBJ2-1; TRBD1 or TRBD2 may be the D gene (5 bases each). CDR3 length: 16 residues. In germline, CDR1 is MNHEY, CDR2 SVGAGI. Trimming removed 5 bases from V and 5 bases from J, with 19 bases in between. In nucleotides, the CDR3 is TGTGCCAGCAGTCCCCGGGACCCCGAATTCGACAATGAGCAGTTCTTC. The encoded protein is CASSPRDPEFDNEQFF.

Only a few counts were recorded for this clonotype. V usage is TRBV12-3 or TRBV12-4 and J usage is TRBJ2-5, with 10 bases aligning to TRBD1. The J call is in doubt because the DNA end fits TRBJ2-7 better. This CDR3 contains 14 residues. As DNA, the CDR3 is TGTGCCAGCAGTTTCGGGACAGGGGAATACGAGCAGTACTTC. Translated: CASSFGTGEYEQYF.

In nucleotides, the CDR3 is TGTGCCAGCAGCTATGGGTGGCAGGGAACTTGGCGCTCAGATACGCAGTATTTT. Protein: CASSYGWQGTWRSDTQYF. The chain links TRBV7-2 to TRBJ2-3; D might be TRBD1 (5 bases). Germline loops: CDR1 SGHTA, CDR2 FQGNSA. The CDR3 length is 18 residues. V lost 4 bases and J 4 bases, leaving 24 bases between the germline ends.

This clonotype was found a few times. The chain carries TRBV29-1 and TRBJ2-5, with 12 bases lining up with TRBD1. The CDR3 contains 15 residues. Germline V CDR1 and CDR2: SQVTM, ANQGSEA. Unmatched junction bases numbered 8, after V lost 6 bases and J lost 3 bases. The CDR3 loop reads CSVGDRGLVKETQYF. Written as DNA, the CDR3 is TGCAGCGTGGGGGACAGGGGGCTAGTGAAAGAGACCCAGTACTTC. The whole variable domain, filled in from reference TRBV29-1 and TRBJ2-5, reads SAVISQKPSRDICQRGTSLTIQCQVDSQVTMMFWYRQQPGQSLTLIATANQGSEATYESGFVIDKFPISRPNLTFSTLTVSNMSPEDSSIYLCSVGDRGLVKETQYFGPGTRLLVL.

The chain employs TRBV6-2 or TRBV6-3 and TRBJ2-7; 9 bases fit TRBD1. The J segment lost 4 bases and the V segment lost 6 bases, leaving 7 bases of the junction unmatched. The CDR3 length is 14 residues. CDR1 MNHEY and CDR2 SVGEGT come from the germline V gene. CDR3 sequence reads: CASSGQGYEYEQYF. In DNA form, the CDR3 reads TGTGCCAGCAGCGGACAGGGGTATGAGTACGAGCAGTACTTC.

This clonotype has only one observation. This CDR3 is CSAKSPDSNQETQYF. Written as DNA, the CDR3 is TGCAGTGCTAAATCCCCCGACAGTAACCAAGAGACCCAGTACTTC. The gene calls are TRBV20-1 and TRBJ2-5; tentatively, D is TRBD1 (5 bases). V lost 4 bases and J lost 0, with 15 bases in between. CDR1 and CDR2 (germline): DFQATT, SNEGSKA (reference sequence). The CDR3 sequence is 15 residues long.

The sample holds a few counts of this clonotype. At one boundary the junction diverges from the germline segment, which might be a read error. This chain uses TRBV5-1 with TRBJ1-2; D is undetermined. There are 13 residues in the CDR3. Germline CDR1 reads SGHRS; CDR2 reads YFSETQ. The CDR3 protein is CASSLEGGYGYTF. The CDR3 nucleotides are TGTGCCAGCAGCTTAGAGGGAGGCTATGGCTACACCTTC.

This rearrangement joins TRBV7-9 to TRBJ2-7; 8 bases agree with TRBD2. The DNA end favors TRBJ2-5, so the J call may be wrong. This CDR3 is 15 amino acids long. CDR1 and CDR2 from the germline V gene are SEHNR and FQNEAQ (reference sequence). The CDR3: CASSLAGGRTETQYF. The CDR3 nucleotides read TGTGCCAGCAGCTTAGCGGGCGGGAGGACTGAGACCCAGTACTTC.

The V call is TRBV20-1, the J call TRBJ2-1; D is perhaps TRBD1 or TRBD2 (5 bases each). Trimming took off 3 bases at V and 7 bases at J, with 13 bases between the two ends. The germline V gene has CDR1 DFQATT and CDR2 SNEGSKA (reference sequence). The CDR3 is 13 residues long. The CDR3 region is CSASWGPQNEQFF. The CDR3 nucleotides read TGCAGTGCTAGTTGGGGACCCCAGAATGAGCAGTTCTTC.

This clonotype was detected only a few times. J is TRBJ2-1 and V is TRBV30, with 9 bases aligning to TRBD2. V gave up 3 bases and J gave up 15 bases; unmatched junction bases: 12. Germline CDR1 is GTSNPN and CDR2 is SVGIG (reference sequence). The CDR3 has 13 amino acids. The CDR3 DNA reads TGTGCCTGGAGCCTACTAGCGGGTGGCCCGTCGTTCTTC. This sequence encodes CAWSLLAGGPSFF.

The rearrangement joins TRBV15 to TRBJ2-6; possible D gene TRBD2, 5 bases. The CDR3 is made up of 14 amino acids. Germline loops: CDR1 LNHNV, CDR2 YYDKDF (reference sequence). V was trimmed by 9 bases and J by 3 bases, leaving 12 bases between them. CDR3 sequence (DNA): TGTGCCACTAGCGCTAGGGATGGGGCCAACGTCCTGACTTTC. The encoded protein is CATSARDGANVLTF.

The chain uses TRBV20-1 and TRBJ2-5; 11 nucleotides agree with TRBD2. There are 16 residues in the CDR3. Germline CDR1 and CDR2: DFQATT and SNEGSKA (reference sequence). The junction had 12 bases not matched to a gene; V was cut back by 5 bases and J by 4 bases. The CDR3 reads CSAGGLAERGLETQYF. In nucleotides, the CDR3 is TGCAGTGCTGGGGGACTAGCGGAGCGGGGCCTAGAGACCCAGTACTTC.

In this sample, this clonotype turned up a few times. The chain uses TRBV3-1 and TRBJ2-3; D unclear. The CDR3 is 13 residues long. Germline CDR1 and CDR2: LGHDT and YNNKEL (reference sequence). The V end lost 3 bases, the J end lost 3 bases, and 7 bases lay between the germline ends. CDR3 sequence: CASSQLETDTQYF. The CDR3, as DNA: TGTGCCAGCAGCCAGCTAGAAACAGATACGCAGTATTTT.

The V call is TRBV30, the J call TRBJ2-1; maybe TRBD1 (5 bases). CDR1 and CDR2 from the germline V gene are GTSNPN and SVGIG (reference sequence). This CDR3 has 14 residues. With 3 bases removed from V and 8 bases from J, the gap between germline ends came to 17 bases. The CDR3 DNA reads as TGTGCCTGGAGAAAGGGGCAGGGTTCAGATGAGCAGTTCTTC. It specifies CAWRKGQGSDEQFF.

In its sample, this clonotype was seen once. This chain joins TRBV6-2 or TRBV6-3 and TRBJ2-1, with 10 bases that match TRBD2. In germline, CDR1 is MNHEY, CDR2 SVGEGT. The CDR3 runs 15 residues. The trim removed 6 bases at V and 7 bases at J, leaving 9 bases unmatched. The CDR3 DNA follows: TGTGCCAGCAGGTGGAGCGGGGGGGGCCATAATGAGCAGTTCTTC. Translating it yields CASRWSGGGHNEQFF.

The genes are TRBV4-1 and TRBJ2-7; possible D gene TRBD1, 6 bases. The DNA end is a closer match to TRBJ2-5, so the J assignment may be wrong. CDR1 and CDR2 from the germline V gene are MGHRA and YSYEKL. CDR3 size: 14 residues. CDR3 DNA: TGCGCCAGCAGCCGCATACAGGGCCGAGAGACCCAGTACTTC. This encodes CASSRIQGRETQYF.

The chain joins TRBV12-3 or TRBV12-4 to TRBJ2-5; 8 nucleotides line up with TRBD2. Trimming cost V 6 bases and J 2 bases; bases outside gene matches: 11. The CDR3 is 16 amino acids. CDR3 residues: CASSLGFGGVQETQYF. As DNA, the CDR3 is TGTGCCAGCAGCCTGGGTTTCGGGGGGGTTCAAGAGACCCAGTACTTC.

This chain joins TRBV10-3 and TRBJ2-1; 7 bases map to TRBD2. The trim removed 10 bases at V and 4 bases at J, leaving 4 bases unmatched. This CDR3 comprises 12 residues. Germline V gives CDR1 ENHRY, CDR2 SYGVKD. CDR3 residues: CASKREYNEQFF. CDR3 nucleotides: TGTGCCAGTAAGCGGGAATACAATGAGCAGTTCTTC.

This clonotype appeared a few times. The rearrangement uses TRBV20-1 and TRBJ2-5, with D perhaps TRBD1 (5 bases). The CDR3 has 14 amino acids. In germline, CDR1 is DFQATT, CDR2 SNEGSKA (reference sequence). V was pared by 1 base and J by 2 bases, with 11 bases between. In DNA form, the CDR3 reads TGCAGTGCTAGAGCCCAGACAGTACAAGAGACCCAGTACTTC. Translation gives CSARAQTVQETQYF.

With respect to this clonotype: One junction end disagrees with the germline gene, perhaps due to a read error. V and J are TRBV5-1 and TRBJ2-5; 7 nucleotides match TRBD1. The J call may be incorrect, as the DNA end agrees better with TRBJ2-7. Germline CDR1 is SGHRS and CDR2 is YFSETQ. The CDR3 has 14 amino acids. The CDR3 spells CAGSPGRGIDEQYF. CDR3 nucleotides: TGCGCCGGCAGCCCGGGCAGGGGGATTGACGAGCAGTACTTC.